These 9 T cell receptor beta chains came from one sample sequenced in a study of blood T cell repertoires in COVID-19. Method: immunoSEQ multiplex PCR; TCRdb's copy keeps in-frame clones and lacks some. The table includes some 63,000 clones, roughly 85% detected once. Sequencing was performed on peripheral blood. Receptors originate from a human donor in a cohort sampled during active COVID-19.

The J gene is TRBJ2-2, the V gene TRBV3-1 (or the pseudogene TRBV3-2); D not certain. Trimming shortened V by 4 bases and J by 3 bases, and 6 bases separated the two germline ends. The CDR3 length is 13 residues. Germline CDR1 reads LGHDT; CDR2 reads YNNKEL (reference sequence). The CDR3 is CASSPFDTGELFF. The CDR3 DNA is TGTGCCAGCAGCCCCTTTGACACCGGGGAGCTGTTTTTT.

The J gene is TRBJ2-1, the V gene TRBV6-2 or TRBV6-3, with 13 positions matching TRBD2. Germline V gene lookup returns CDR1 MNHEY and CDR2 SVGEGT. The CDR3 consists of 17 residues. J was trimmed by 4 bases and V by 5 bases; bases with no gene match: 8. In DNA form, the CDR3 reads TGTGCCAGCAGTCGCGGACTAGCGGGGGCCAATTACAATGAGCAGTTCTTC. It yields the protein CASSRGLAGANYNEQFF.

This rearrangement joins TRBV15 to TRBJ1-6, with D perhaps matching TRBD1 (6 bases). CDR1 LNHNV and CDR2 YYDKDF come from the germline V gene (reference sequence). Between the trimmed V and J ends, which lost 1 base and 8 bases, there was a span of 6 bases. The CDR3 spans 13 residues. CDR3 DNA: TGTGCCACCAGCAGAGCAGGGGATTCACCCCTCCACTTT. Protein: CATSRAGDSPLHF. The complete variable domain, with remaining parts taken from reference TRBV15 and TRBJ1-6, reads DAMVIQNPRYQVTQFGKPVTLSCSQTLNHNVMYWYQQKSSQAPKLLFHYYDKDFNNEADTPDNFQSRRPNTSFCFLDIRSPGLGDTAMYLCATSRAGDSPLHFGNGTRLTVT.

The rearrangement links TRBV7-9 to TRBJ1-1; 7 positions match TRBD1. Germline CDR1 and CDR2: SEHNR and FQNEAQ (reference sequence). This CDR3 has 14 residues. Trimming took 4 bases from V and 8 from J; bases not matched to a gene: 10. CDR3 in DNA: TGTGCCAGCAGCTCAACAGGGGCCCCCGACGAAGCTTTCTTT. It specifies CASSSTGAPDEAFF. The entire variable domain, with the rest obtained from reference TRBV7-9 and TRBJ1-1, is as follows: DTGVSQNPRHKITKRGQNVTFRCDPISEHNRLYWYRQTLGQGPEFLTYFQNEAQLEKSRLLSDRFSAERPKGSFSTLEIQRTEQGDSAMYLCASSSTGAPDEAFFGQGTRLTVV.

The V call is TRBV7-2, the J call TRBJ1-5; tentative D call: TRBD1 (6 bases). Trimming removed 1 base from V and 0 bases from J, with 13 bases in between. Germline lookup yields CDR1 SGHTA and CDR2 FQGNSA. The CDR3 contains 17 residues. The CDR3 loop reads CASSLVGGRYSNQPQHF. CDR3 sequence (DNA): TGTGCCAGCAGCTTAGTGGGGGGGCGTTATAGCAATCAGCCCCAGCATTTT.

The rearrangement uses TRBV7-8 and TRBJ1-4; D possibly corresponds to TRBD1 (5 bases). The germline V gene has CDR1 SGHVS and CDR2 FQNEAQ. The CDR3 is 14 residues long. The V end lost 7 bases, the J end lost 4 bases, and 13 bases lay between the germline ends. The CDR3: CASTSTAINEKLFF. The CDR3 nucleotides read TGTGCCAGCACCTCGACAGCGATTAATGAAAAACTGTTTTTT.

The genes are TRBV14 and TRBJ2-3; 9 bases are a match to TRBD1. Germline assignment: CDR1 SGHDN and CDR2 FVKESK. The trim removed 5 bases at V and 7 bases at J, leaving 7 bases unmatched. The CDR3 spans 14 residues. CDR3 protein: CASSDRTGANTQYF. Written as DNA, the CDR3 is TGTGCCAGCAGCGATCGGACAGGGGCAAATACGCAGTATTTT.

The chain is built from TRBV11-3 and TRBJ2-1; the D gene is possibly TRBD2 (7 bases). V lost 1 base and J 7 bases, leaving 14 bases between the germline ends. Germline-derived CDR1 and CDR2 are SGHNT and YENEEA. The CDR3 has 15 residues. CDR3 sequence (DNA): TGTGCCAGCAGCTTAGTACGGGGGGCTGAGAATGAGCAGTTCTTC. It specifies CASSLVRGAENEQFF.

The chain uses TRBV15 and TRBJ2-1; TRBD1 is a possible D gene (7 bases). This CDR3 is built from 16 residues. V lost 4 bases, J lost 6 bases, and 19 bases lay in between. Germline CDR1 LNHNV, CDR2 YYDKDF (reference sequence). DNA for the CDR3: TGTGCCACCAGCAAACCGGCCAGACAGGGAGGCAATGAGCAGTTCTTC. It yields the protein CATSKPARQGGNEQFF.